The rows below give T cell receptor beta chains drawn from one sample of a study of persistence of HIV-infected CD4 T cells. This table comes from immunoSEQ multiplex PCR, and its TCRdb copy is limited to in-frame clones, with some not included. The data contain about 40,000 clones, around 82% of them seen just once; the ten biggest clones take up approximately 15%. These receptors are not linked to any known antigen. Here the sequenced sample was CD4+ T cells sorted from PBMCs after roughly 18-hour stimulation, taken from a patient who received antiretroviral therapy. The source is an adult man with HIV who was CMV-seropositive. CDR3s include the opening cysteine and the closing phenylalanine or tryptophan. The D gene is left open where the match is weak. Size is omitted from some rows. Given values are once, few, many or a class for expanded clones.

>TRBV5-5|TRBJ2-5|once|-
CASSFGTHQETQYF
TGTGCCAGCAGCTTCGGGACCCACCAAGAGACCCAGTACTTC
>TRBV7-2|TRBJ1-5|-|TRBD1
CASSEGGTGDQPQHF
TGTGCCAGCAGCGAAGGTGGGACAGGGGATCAGCCCCAGCATTTT
>TRBV11-3|TRBJ2-1|-|-
CASSLGGARYNEQFF
TGTGCCAGCAGCTTAGGGGGTGCGCGATACAATGAGCAGTTCTTC
>TRBV10-3|TRBJ1-3|few|-
CAISDPGRLSGNTIYF
TGTGCCATCAGTGACCCGGGGCGGCTCTCTGGAAACACCATATATTTT
>TRBV3-1/TRBV3-2|TRBJ1-5|-|-
CASSQGRGQPQHF
TGTGCCAGCAGCCAAGGACGGGGGCAGCCCCAGCATTTT
>TRBV12-3/TRBV12-4|TRBJ1-2|few|TRBD1
CASSLGTGGGYTF
TGTGCCAGCAGTTTAGGGACAGGTGGCGGCTACACCTTC
>TRBV5-1|TRBJ1-6|-|-
CASSLAGNSPLHF
TGCGCCAGCAGCTTGGCGGGGAATTCACCCCTCCACTTT
>TRBV3-1/TRBV3-2|TRBJ2-1|few|TRBD2
CASSPRIAGSYNEQFF
TGTGCCAGCAGCCCCCGCATAGCGGGATCCTACAATGAGCAGTTCTTC
>TRBV29-1|TRBJ1-2|-|TRBD1
CSVGRQGANGYTF
TGCAGCGTTGGGAGACAGGGGGCGAATGGCTACACCTTC
>TRBV14|TRBJ1-6|-|TRBD1
CASRAGGSYNSPLHF
TGTGCCAGCAGAGCAGGGGGATCCTATAATTCACCCCTCCACTTT
>TRBV5-1|TRBJ1-1|-|TRBD1
CASSLDRGETSEAFF
TGCGCCAGCAGCTTGGACAGGGGGGAGACTAGTGAAGCTTTCTTT
>TRBV7-9|TRBJ1-2|few|-
CASSLGRDYGYTF
TGTGCCAGCAGCTTAGGCCGAGACTATGGCTACACCTTC
>TRBV11-3|TRBJ2-2|-|-
CASSSGAETGELFF
TGTGCCAGCAGCTCCGGTGCCGAAACCGGGGAGCTGTTTTTT
>TRBV29-1|TRBJ1-5|once|TRBD1
CSVIGQGGNQPQHF
TGCAGCGTTATCGGACAGGGGGGGAATCAGCCCCAGCATTTT
>TRBV16|TRBJ2-1|medium-sized|TRBD1
CASSQSKSTSGGRQSSYNEQFF
TGTGCCAGCAGCCAATCCAAATCCACATCAGGGGGCCGACAAAGCTCCTACAATGAGCAGTTCTTC
>TRBV5-1|TRBJ2-5|-|-
CASSAPGRETQYF
TGCGCCAGCAGCGCCCCAGGGCGAGAGACCCAGTACTTC
>TRBV6-6|TRBJ2-7|-|-
CASKGTIYEQYF
TGTGCCAGCAAGGGGACGATATACGAGCAGTACTTC
>TRBV11-2|TRBJ2-7|-|-
CASSQPPTDEQYF
TGTGCCAGCAGCCAGCCCCCGACCGACGAGCAGTACTTC
>TRBV27|TRBJ1-4|-|TRBD1
CARVPGTGMLCEKLFF
TGTGCCCGCGTTCCCGGGACAGGGATGCTCTGTGAAAAACTGTTTTTT
>TRBV27|TRBJ1-2|few|-
CASPSRHTANYGYTF
TGTGCCAGCCCTTCACGACATACCGCAAACTATGGCTACACCTTC
>TRBV12-5|TRBJ2-3|-|-
CASGLVRWPSRIWGSTDTQYF
TGTGCTAGTGGTTTGGTACGGTGGCCTAGCCGGATTTGGGGGAGCACAGATACGCAGTATTTT
>TRBV9|TRBJ2-2|few|-
CASSVTASSNTGELFF
TGTGCCAGCAGCGTAACGGCTAGCTCGAACACCGGGGAGCTGTTTTTT
>TRBV30|TRBJ2-7|-|-
CAWSDGASYEQYF
TGTGCCTGGAGTGACGGGGCCTCCTACGAGCAGTACTTC
>TRBV25-1|TRBJ2-2|-|-
CASSEPRGGFGELFF
TGTGCCAGCAGTGAACCCAGGGGAGGCTTCGGGGAGCTGTTTTTT
>TRBV7-8|TRBJ2-7|-|TRBD2
CASSLFSGVEQYF
TGTGCCAGCAGCTTATTTAGCGGGGTCGAGCAGTACTTC
>TRBV19|TRBJ1-1|-|-
CASSFLSGDTEAFF
TGTGCCAGTAGTTTCTTATCAGGGGACACTGAAGCTTTCTTT
>TRBV18|TRBJ2-7|once|-
CASSPGANYEQYF
TGTGCCAGCTCACCGGGGGCCAACTACGAGCAGTACTTC
>TRBV3-1/TRBV3-2|TRBJ2-3|-|TRBD2
CASSQDRRGARTDTQYF
TGTGCCAGCAGCCAAGATCGGCGGGGGGCACGCACAGATACGCAGTATTTT
>TRBV2|TRBJ1-1|-|-
CASNSGQNTEAFF
TGTGCCAGCAATAGCGGGCAGAACACTGAAGCTTTCTTT
>TRBV30|TRBJ2-1|-|-
CAWSIRGGNEQFF
TGTGCCTGGAGTATTAGGGGGGGGAATGAGCAGTTCTTC
>TRBV6-5|TRBJ2-1|-|-
CASSYVGNSEQFF
TGTGCCAGCAGTTACGTAGGGAACAGTGAGCAGTTCTTC
>TRBV6-5|TRBJ2-2|-|-
CASSPARTGELFF
TGTGCCAGCAGCCCCGCTCGGACCGGGGAGCTGTTTTTT
>TRBV9|TRBJ1-2|-|-
CASSVQTGIYGYTF
TGTGCCAGCAGCGTCCAGACGGGGATCTATGGCTACACCTTC
>TRBV29-1|TRBJ2-1|few|TRBD1
CSVVVWTGVNEQFF
TGCAGCGTTGTAGTTTGGACAGGGGTAAATGAGCAGTTCTTC
>TRBV2|TRBJ2-5|-|-
CASVTSETQYF
TGTGCCAGCGTAACCTCGGAGACCCAGTACTTC
>TRBV3-1/TRBV3-2|TRBJ1-1|-|-
CASSQDRARGATEAFF
TGTGCCAGCAGCCAAGATCGAGCCAGGGGAGCCACTGAAGCTTTCTTT
>TRBV28|TRBJ1-1|-|-
CASSFGGRGSPSPEAFF
TGTGCCAGCAGTTTTGGGGGGCGCGGGAGTCCGAGCCCTGAAGCTTTCTTT
>TRBV19|TRBJ1-2|-|-
CASSADSRNLLGYTF
TGTGCCAGTAGTGCCGACAGCCGAAATCTTCTTGGCTACACCTTC
>TRBV4-1|TRBJ2-7|-|-
CASSQDVTRSYEQYF
TGCGCCAGCAGCCAAGACGTGACTAGATCCTACGAGCAGTACTTC
>TRBV2|TRBJ1-5|-|-
CASTESLGRQPQHF
TGTGCCAGCACTGAATCCCTGGGCCGGCAGCCCCAGCATTTT
>TRBV28|TRBJ1-2|once|-
CASSSTSGLTGYTF
TGTGCCAGCAGTAGCACATCAGGTCTAACTGGCTACACCTTC
>TRBV5-1|TRBJ1-3|once|-
CASSLEPLGNTIYF
TGCGCCAGCAGCTTGGAGCCCCTGGGAAACACCATATATTTT